One sample yielded the 20 T cell receptor beta chains listed below, sequenced in a study of T-cell reconstitution after alpha-beta-depleted transplantation in children. Unique molecular identifiers were incorporated during preparation of the TCRbeta library. TCRdb redid the calling of the PCR reads with MiXCR, one entry per CDR3 protein. The repertoire holds around 400,000 distinct CDR3 sequences, with roughly 11% as singletons. The sequencing used PBMCs from the stem cell graft donor, collected from the stem cell graft. These receptors came from a human donor who donated a stem cell graft to a child with acute myeloid leukemia.

This chain connects TRBV20-1 to TRBJ1-5; 9 bases fit TRBD1. Germline V lookup: CDR1 DFQATT, CDR2 SNEGSKA (reference sequence). Trimming removed 5 bases from V and 3 bases from J; junction bases left unmatched: 8. This CDR3 has 15 amino acids. The CDR3 region has the DNA TGCAGTGCTCCTACCGGGACAGGGAACAATCAGCCCCAGCATTTT. This gives the protein CSAPTGTGNNQPQHF.

The chain carries TRBV12-3 or TRBV12-4 and TRBJ1-1; 7 bases align to TRBD1. This CDR3 region has 14 residues. V was clipped by 6 bases and J by 1 base; unmatched bases: 5. CDR3 sequence reads: CASRSGQTNTEAFF. The CDR3 DNA follows: TGTGCCAGCAGATCGGGACAGACGAACACTGAAGCTTTCTTT.

V gene TRBV5-1 combines with J gene TRBJ1-1; tentative D call: TRBD1 (5 bases). The V and J ends lost 4 bases and 1 base respectively, with 11 bases between them. This CDR3 region has 14 residues. Per germline, CDR1 SGHRS and CDR2 YFSETQ. CDR3 sequence (DNA): TGCGCCAGCAGCGGGGGACGTACGAACACTGAAGCTTTCTTT. It yields the protein CASSGGRTNTEAFF.

This clonotype was seen at least ten times. The chain combines TRBV5-5 with TRBJ2-7; 7 nucleotides line up with TRBD1. The V segment lost 4 bases and the J segment 2 bases; nucleotides outside the gene matches: 3. The germline V gene encodes CDR1 SGHKS and CDR2 YYEKEE (reference sequence). The CDR3 is 13 amino acids. Here the CDR3 reads CASSLTGAYEQYF. CDR3 DNA: TGTGCCAGCAGCCTAACAGGGGCCTACGAGCAGTACTTC.

This clonotype was counted between two and nine times. V usage is TRBV5-1 and J usage is TRBJ1-1; a weak D match, TRBD1 (5 bases). V was clipped by 0 bases and J by 1 base, with 7 bases between them. Germline-derived CDR1 and CDR2 are SGHRS and YFSETQ. CDR3 length equals 14 residues. CDR3 region: CASSLGGTNTEAFF. The DNA for the CDR3 is TGCGCCAGCAGCTTGGGAGGGACGAACACTGAAGCTTTCTTT.

This rearrangement joins TRBV7-6 to TRBJ2-1; perhaps TRBD1 as D (6 bases). Trimming stripped 1 base from V and 4 bases from J, with 14 bases between. The CDR3 runs to 16 residues. Looked up from germline, CDR1 is SGHVS and CDR2 is FNYEAQ. CDR3 nucleotides: TGTGCCAGCAGCTTAGTTACAGGGAGTGTTTACAATGAGCAGTTCTTC. Amino acid sequence: CASSLVTGSVYNEQFF.

The V call is TRBV11-1, the J call TRBJ2-7, with D perhaps TRBD1 (5 bases). The V gene lost 11 bases and the J gene lost 0 bases, with 17 bases spanning the gap. Germline CDR1 SGHAT, CDR2 FQDESV (reference sequence). The CDR3 sequence is 14 residues long. The CDR3 sequence: CAGSDSPSSYEQYF. CDR3 nucleotide sequence: TGTGCCGGAAGTGACAGCCCGAGCTCCTACGAGCAGTACTTC. Drawing the rest from reference TRBV11-1 and TRBJ2-7, the complete variable domain is EAEVAQSPRYKITEKSQAVAFWCDPISGHATLYWYRQILGQGPELLVQFQDESVVDDSQLPKDRFSAERLKGVDSTLKIQPAELGDSAMYLCAGSDSPSSYEQYFGPGTRLTVT.

This rearrangement joins TRBV12-3 or TRBV12-4 to TRBJ2-6; 8 nucleotides agree with TRBD1. Trimming at V came to 7 bases and at J to 0 bases, leaving 5 bases not matched to a gene. The CDR3 length is 16 residues. CDR3 in amino acids: CASNTGGSSGANVLTF. For the CDR3, the DNA is TGTGCCAGCAATACAGGGGGTAGCTCTGGGGCCAACGTCCTGACTTTC.

This clonotype was picked up many times. This chain uses TRBV20-1 with TRBJ2-1; TRBD2 matches at 10 bases. The CDR3 extends over 18 amino acids. Trimming at V came to 0 bases and at J to 1 base, leaving 9 bases not matched to a gene. Germline CDR1 and CDR2: DFQATT and SNEGSKA (reference sequence). CDR3 coding DNA: TGCAGTGCTAGAGATAACAGCGGGAGGGCCGGTTCCTACAATGAGCAGTTCTTC. It specifies CSARDNSGRAGSYNEQFF.

This chain links TRBV20-1 with TRBJ2-3, with 12 nucleotides matching TRBD2. CDR1 is DFQATT, CDR2 SNEGSKA, per germline (reference sequence). This CDR3 region has 18 residues. V shed 4 bases and J 1 base; nucleotides not matched to a gene: 12. DNA for the CDR3: TGCAGTGCTAAGGCTCCGGGACTAGCGGGCGACCGCACAGATACGCAGTATTTT. This encodes CSAKAPGLAGDRTDTQYF.

The chain couples TRBV4-2 to TRBJ2-1; D unclear. The CDR3 runs 14 residues. CDR1 and CDR2 from the germline V gene are LGHNA and YNFKEQ. V dropped 2 bases and J dropped 1 base, with 6 bases sitting between them. The CDR3 loop reads CASSQPGSYNEQFF. DNA of the CDR3: TGTGCCAGCAGCCAACCCGGGTCCTACAATGAGCAGTTCTTC.

This clonotype was detected only a few times. The V and J genes are TRBV7-8 and TRBJ2-3; 9 bases map to TRBD2. The germline V gene has CDR1 SGHVS and CDR2 FQNEAQ. With V trimmed by 6 bases and J by 4 bases, 5 bases remained unmatched. This CDR3 contains 14 residues. CDR3 protein: CASRASGAADTQYF. In DNA form, the CDR3 reads TGTGCCAGCAGGGCTAGCGGGGCGGCAGATACGCAGTATTTT.

This clonotype has more than one count but fewer than ten. The chain uses TRBV11-2 and TRBJ2-3; D might be TRBD2 (8 bases). This CDR3 spans 18 amino acids. V lost 2 bases to trimming and J lost 3 bases, with 21 bases between them. Germline loops: CDR1 SGHAT, CDR2 FQNNGV. The CDR3, as DNA: TGTGCCAGCAGCTTACCATATAGGACTAGCAGGGGGACAGATACGCAGTATTTT. It is translated as CASSLPYRTSRGTDTQYF.

This chain joins TRBV7-2 and TRBJ2-7; a weak D match, TRBD2 (6 bases). The V gene's germline CDR1 is SGHTA and CDR2 FQGNSA. V lost 1 base and J 2 bases, leaving 12 bases between the germline ends. This CDR3 contains 15 residues. The CDR3 here is CASSLDPSVAYEQYF. DNA of the CDR3: TGTGCCAGCAGCTTAGATCCTAGCGTTGCCTACGAGCAGTACTTC.

With regard to this clonotype: The junction differs from germline at one of its ends, possibly a read error. V is TRBV12-3 or TRBV12-4 and J is TRBJ2-3; 9 bases align to TRBD2. This CDR3 has 16 amino acids. The CDR3, as DNA: TGTGCCAGCAGTATTCTAGCGGGACCTAGCACACATACGCAGTATTTT. Translation: CASSILAGPSTHTQYF.

The CDR3 loop is CSAQSPTAHFGELFF. DNA for the CDR3: TGCAGCGCCCAAAGCCCCACAGCTCATTTCGGGGAGCTGTTTTTT. V usage is TRBV29-1 and J usage is TRBJ2-2; D is undetermined. The CDR3 has 15 residues. V was clipped by 7 bases and J by 7 bases, with 22 bases between them. CDR1 is SQVTM, CDR2 ANQGSEA, per germline.

Only a few counts were recorded for this clonotype. V is TRBV7-9 and J is TRBJ2-1; D possibly corresponds to TRBD1 (5 bases). This CDR3 has 15 amino acids. V was clipped by 7 bases and J by 12 bases, with 25 bases between them. CDR1 is SEHNR, CDR2 FQNEAQ, per germline (reference sequence). The CDR3 DNA sequence: TGTGCCAGCATCCCCTCCCAACGGCGCCAGGGCCCGCAGTTCTTC. It specifies CASIPSQRRQGPQFF.

Sample share makes this clonotype medium-sized. V is TRBV7-9 and J is TRBJ1-5, with TRBD1 as a possible D gene (6 bases). The CDR3 extends over 15 amino acids. V shed 4 bases and J shed 4 bases, with 14 bases lying between them. The germline gives CDR1 SEHNR, CDR2 FQNEAQ (reference sequence). CDR3 nucleotides: TGTGCCAGCAGCTCTACAGACAGGACAAATCAGCCCCAGCATTTT. This sequence encodes CASSSTDRTNQPQHF.

J is TRBJ2-5 and V is TRBV4-3, with D tentatively TRBD2 (6 bases). Germline V gives CDR1 LGHNA, CDR2 YSLEER. This CDR3 region has 18 residues. The V and J ends lost 0 bases and 2 bases respectively, with 19 bases between them. The DNA of the CDR3 is TGCGCCAGCAGCCAAGAGCTGTCGCGGGCGGGGAAACAAGAGACCCAGTACTTC. This encodes CASSQELSRAGKQETQYF.

The chain links TRBV5-1 to TRBJ1-1; D gene ambiguous. CDR3 length: 11 amino acids. Germline V CDR1 and CDR2: SGHRS, YFSETQ. Trimming took off 2 bases at V and 7 bases at J, with 6 bases between the two ends. The CDR3 nucleotides read TGCGCCAGCAGCTTAAGGGTTGAAGCTTTCTTT. It translates to CASSLRVEAFF.